This T cell receptor beta chain appears in the sequencing data of a study of cytomegalovirus exposure and HLA in healthy donors. Regarding the study as a whole: The study put 150 or so TCR beta chains on its list as cytomegalovirus-associated. In vitro checks showed that a few CMV-associated chains really do target CMV antigens. TCR beta chain V- and J-gene trimming was linked, in a later analysis, to a missense variant in DCLRE1C.

The CDR3 covers 13 residues. The J segment lost 6 bases and the V segment lost 5 bases, leaving 7 bases of the junction unmatched. Germline lookup yields CDR1 SGHNT and CDR2 YYREEE (reference sequence). Samples came from healthy bone marrow donors. PCR employed 60 Vbeta and 13 Jbeta primers. Data came from immunoSEQ multiplex PCR; TCRdb stores just in-frame clones and leaves some out. In the table there are some 110,000 clones, 9.5% to 15% of which are singletons. This clone was observed a handful of times. The antigen is undetermined. Sequencing was performed on PBMCs. The sequence came from a man in his forties in good health and CMV-seropositive. The chain employs TRBV5-4 and TRBJ1-2; TRBD1 matches 7 bases. Written as DNA, the CDR3 is TGTGCCAGCAGTAAGACAGGGTGGGATGGCTACACCTTC. Protein product: CASSKTGWDGYTF. Full variable domain (missing parts from reference TRBV5-4 and TRBJ1-2): ETGVTQSPTHLIKTRGQQVTLRCSSQSGHNTVSWYQQALGQGPQFIFQYYREEENGRGNFPPRFSGLQFPNYSSELNVNALELDDSALYLCASSKTGWDGYTFGSGTRLTVV.